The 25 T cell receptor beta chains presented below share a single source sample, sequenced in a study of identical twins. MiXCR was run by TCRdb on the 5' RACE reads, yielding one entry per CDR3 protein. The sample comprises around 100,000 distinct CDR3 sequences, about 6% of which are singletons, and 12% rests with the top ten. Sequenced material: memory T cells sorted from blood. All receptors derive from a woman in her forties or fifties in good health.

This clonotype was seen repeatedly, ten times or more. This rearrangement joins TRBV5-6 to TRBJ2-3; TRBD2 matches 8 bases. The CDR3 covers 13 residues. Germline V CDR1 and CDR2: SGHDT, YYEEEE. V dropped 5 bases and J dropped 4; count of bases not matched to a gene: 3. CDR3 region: CASRSLAADTQYF. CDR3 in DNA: TGTGCCAGCAGATCACTAGCGGCAGATACGCAGTATTTT. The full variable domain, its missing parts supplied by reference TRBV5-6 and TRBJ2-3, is DAGVTQSPTHLIKTRGQQVTLRCSPKSGHDTVSWYQQALGQGPQFIFQYYEEEERQRGNFPDRFSGHQFPNYSSELNVNALLLGDSALYLCASRSLAADTQYFGPGTRLTVL.

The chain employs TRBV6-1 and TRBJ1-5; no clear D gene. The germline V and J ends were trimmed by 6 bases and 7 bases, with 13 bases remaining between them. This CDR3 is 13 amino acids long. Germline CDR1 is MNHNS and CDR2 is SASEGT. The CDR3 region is CASSPERMQPQHF. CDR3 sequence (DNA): TGTGCCAGCAGCCCAGAGCGGATGCAGCCCCAGCATTTT.

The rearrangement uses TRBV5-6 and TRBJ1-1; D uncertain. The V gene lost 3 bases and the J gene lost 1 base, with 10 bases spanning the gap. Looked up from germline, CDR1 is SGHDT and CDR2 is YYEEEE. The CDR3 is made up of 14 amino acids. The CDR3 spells CASSSYRGNTEAFF. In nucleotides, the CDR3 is TGTGCCAGCAGCTCCTATCGGGGGAACACTGAAGCTTTCTTT.

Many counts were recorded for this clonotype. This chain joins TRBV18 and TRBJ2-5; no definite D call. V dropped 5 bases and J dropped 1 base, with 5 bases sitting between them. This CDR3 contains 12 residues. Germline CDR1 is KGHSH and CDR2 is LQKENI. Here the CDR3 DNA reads TGTGCCAGCTCAATAGCCCAAGAGACCCAGTACTTC. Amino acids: CASSIAQETQYF.

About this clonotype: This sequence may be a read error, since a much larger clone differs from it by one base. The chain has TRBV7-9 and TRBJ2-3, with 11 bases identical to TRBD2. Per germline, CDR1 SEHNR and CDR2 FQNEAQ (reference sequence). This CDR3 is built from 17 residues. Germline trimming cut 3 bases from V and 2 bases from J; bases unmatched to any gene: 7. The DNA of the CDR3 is TGTGCCAGCAGCTTCTATAGACTAGCGGGGTACACAGATACGCAGTATTTT. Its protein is CASSFYRLAGYTDTQYF.

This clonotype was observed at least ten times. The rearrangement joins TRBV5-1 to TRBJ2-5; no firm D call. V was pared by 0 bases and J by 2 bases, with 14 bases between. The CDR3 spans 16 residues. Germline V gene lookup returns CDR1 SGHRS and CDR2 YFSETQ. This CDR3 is CASSLADDLGQETQYF. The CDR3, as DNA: TGCGCCAGCAGCTTGGCCGACGATCTAGGACAAGAGACCCAGTACTTC. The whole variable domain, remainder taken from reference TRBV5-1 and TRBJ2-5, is KAGVTQTPRYLIKTRGQQVTLSCSPISGHRSVSWYQQTPGQGLQFLFEYFSETQRNKGNFPGRFSGRQFSNSRSEMNVSTLELGDSALYLCASSLADDLGQETQYFGPGTRLLVL.

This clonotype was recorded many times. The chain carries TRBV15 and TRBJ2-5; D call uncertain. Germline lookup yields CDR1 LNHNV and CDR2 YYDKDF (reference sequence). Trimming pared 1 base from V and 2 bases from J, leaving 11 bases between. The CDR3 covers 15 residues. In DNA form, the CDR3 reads TGTGCCACCAGCAGAGGTGACACACGTCAAGAGACCCAGTACTTC. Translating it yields CATSRGDTRQETQYF.

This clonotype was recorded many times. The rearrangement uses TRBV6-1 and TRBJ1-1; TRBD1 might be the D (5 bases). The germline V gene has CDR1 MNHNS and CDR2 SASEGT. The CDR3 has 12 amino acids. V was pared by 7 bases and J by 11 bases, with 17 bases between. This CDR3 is CASIPAREGAFF. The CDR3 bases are TGTGCCAGCATCCCCGCCCGGGAGGGGGCTTTCTTT.

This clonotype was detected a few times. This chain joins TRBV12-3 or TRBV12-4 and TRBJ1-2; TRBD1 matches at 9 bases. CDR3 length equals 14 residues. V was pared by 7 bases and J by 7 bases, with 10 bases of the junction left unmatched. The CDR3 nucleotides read TGTGCCAGCACCCAGGGGGACAGGGCTGGTGGCTACACCTTC. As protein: CASTQGDRAGGYTF.

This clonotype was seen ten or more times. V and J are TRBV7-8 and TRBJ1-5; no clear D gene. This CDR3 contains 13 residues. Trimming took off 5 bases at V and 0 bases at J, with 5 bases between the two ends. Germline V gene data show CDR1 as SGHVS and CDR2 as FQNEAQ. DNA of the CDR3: TGTGCCAGCAGCCGTGATAGCAATCAGCCCCAGCATTTT. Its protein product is CASSRDSNQPQHF.

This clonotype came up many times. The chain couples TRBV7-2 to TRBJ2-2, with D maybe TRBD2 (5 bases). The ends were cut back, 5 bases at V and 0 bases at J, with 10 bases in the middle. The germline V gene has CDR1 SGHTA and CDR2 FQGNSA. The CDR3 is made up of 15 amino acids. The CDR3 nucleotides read TGTGCCAGCAGCCCGGGGTTAACGAACACCGGGGAGCTGTTTTTT. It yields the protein CASSPGLTNTGELFF.

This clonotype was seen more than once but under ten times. The CDR3 is CASSTGGNTGELFF. CDR3 DNA sequence: TGTGCCAGCAGCACAGGGGGCAACACCGGGGAGCTGTTTTTT. This rearrangement joins TRBV12-3 or TRBV12-4 to TRBJ2-2; TRBD1 matches 9 bases. The J segment lost 2 bases and the V segment lost 6 bases, leaving 1 base of the junction unmatched. CDR3 length equals 14 residues.

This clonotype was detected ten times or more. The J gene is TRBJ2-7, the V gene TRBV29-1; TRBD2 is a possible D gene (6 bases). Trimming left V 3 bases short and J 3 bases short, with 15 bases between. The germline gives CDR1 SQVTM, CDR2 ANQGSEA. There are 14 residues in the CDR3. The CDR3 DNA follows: TGCAGCGTTGACGGCAACCGAGCGGGCTACGAGCAGTACGTC. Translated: CSVDGNRAGYEQYV.

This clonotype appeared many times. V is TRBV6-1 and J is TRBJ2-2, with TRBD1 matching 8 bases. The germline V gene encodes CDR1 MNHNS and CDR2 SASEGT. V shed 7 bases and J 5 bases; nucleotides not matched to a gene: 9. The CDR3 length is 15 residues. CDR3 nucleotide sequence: TGTGCCAGCACCATGCAGGGGGCACGTACCGGGGAGCTGTTTTTT. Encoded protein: CASTMQGARTGELFF.

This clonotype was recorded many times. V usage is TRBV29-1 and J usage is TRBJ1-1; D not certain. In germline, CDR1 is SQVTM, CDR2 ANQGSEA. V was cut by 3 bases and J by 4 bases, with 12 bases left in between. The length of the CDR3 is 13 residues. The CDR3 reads CSVEGWTGTEAFF. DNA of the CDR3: TGCAGCGTTGAGGGTTGGACGGGCACTGAAGCTTTCTTT.

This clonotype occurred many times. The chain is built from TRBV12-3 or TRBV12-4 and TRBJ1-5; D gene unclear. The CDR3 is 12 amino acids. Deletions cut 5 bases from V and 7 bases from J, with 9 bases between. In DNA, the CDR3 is TGTGCCAGCAGTGCCGGAGCACAGCCCCAGCATTTT. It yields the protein CASSAGAQPQHF.

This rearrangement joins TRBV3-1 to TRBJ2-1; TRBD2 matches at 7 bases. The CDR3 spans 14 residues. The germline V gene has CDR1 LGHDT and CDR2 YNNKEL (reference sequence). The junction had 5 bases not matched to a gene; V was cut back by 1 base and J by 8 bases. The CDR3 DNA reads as TGTGCCAGCAGCCAAGCGGGGGGTTTCGATGAGCAGTTCTTC. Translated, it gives CASSQAGGFDEQFF.

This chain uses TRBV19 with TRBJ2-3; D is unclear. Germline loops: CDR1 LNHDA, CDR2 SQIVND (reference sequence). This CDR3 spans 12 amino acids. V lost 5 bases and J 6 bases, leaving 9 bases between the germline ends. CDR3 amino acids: CASSAILDTQYF. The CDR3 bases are TGTGCCAGTAGTGCAATCCTGGATACGCAGTATTTT.

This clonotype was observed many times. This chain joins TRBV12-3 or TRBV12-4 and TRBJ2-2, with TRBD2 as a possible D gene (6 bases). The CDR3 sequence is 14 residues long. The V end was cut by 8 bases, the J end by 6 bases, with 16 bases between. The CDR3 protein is CASGHFTGAGELFF. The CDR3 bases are TGTGCCAGCGGACACTTTACGGGGGCCGGGGAGCTGTTTTTT.

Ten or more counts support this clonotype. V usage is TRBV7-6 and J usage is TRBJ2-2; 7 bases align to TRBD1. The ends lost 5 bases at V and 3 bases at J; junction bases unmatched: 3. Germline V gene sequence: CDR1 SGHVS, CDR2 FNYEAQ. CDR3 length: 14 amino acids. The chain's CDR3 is CASSPGQYTGELFF. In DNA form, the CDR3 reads TGTGCCAGCAGCCCGGGACAGTACACCGGGGAGCTGTTTTTT.

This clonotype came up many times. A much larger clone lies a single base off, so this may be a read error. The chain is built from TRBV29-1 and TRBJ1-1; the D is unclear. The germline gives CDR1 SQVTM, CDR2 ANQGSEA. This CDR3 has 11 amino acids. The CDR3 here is CSVELNPEAFF. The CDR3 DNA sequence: TGCAGCGTTGAGCTGAACCCTGAAGCTTTCTTT.

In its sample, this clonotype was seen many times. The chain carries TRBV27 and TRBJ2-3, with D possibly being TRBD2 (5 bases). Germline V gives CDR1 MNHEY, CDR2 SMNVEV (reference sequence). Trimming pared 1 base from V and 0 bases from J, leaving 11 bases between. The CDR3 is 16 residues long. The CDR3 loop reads CASSLFSVSSTDTQYF. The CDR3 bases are TGTGCCAGCAGTTTATTTAGCGTCTCTAGCACAGATACGCAGTATTTT.

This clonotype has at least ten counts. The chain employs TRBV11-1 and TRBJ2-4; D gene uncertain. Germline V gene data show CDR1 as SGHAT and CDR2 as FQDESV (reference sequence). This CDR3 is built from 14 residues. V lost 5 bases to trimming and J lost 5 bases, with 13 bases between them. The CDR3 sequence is CASSLGWRQNIQYF. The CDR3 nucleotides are TGTGCCAGCAGCCTAGGATGGAGACAAAACATTCAGTACTTC. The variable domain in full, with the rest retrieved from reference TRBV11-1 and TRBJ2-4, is EAEVAQSPRYKITEKSQAVAFWCDPISGHATLYWYRQILGQGPELLVQFQDESVVDDSQLPKDRFSAERLKGVDSTLKIQPAELGDSAMYLCASSLGWRQNIQYFGAGTRLSVL.

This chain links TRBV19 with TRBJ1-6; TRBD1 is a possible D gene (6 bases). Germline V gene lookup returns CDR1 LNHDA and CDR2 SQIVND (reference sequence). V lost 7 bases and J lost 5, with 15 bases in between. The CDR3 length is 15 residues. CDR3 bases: TGTGCCAGTAAAACGGCGGGGGCCGATAATTCACCCCTCCACTTT. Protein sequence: CASKTAGADNSPLHF.

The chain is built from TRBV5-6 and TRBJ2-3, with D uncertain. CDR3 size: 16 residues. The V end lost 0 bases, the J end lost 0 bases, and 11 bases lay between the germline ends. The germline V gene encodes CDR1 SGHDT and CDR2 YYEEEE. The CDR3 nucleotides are TGTGCCAGCAGCTTGGTTCTCACCAGTAGCACAGATACGCAGTATTTT. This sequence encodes CASSLVLTSSTDTQYF.